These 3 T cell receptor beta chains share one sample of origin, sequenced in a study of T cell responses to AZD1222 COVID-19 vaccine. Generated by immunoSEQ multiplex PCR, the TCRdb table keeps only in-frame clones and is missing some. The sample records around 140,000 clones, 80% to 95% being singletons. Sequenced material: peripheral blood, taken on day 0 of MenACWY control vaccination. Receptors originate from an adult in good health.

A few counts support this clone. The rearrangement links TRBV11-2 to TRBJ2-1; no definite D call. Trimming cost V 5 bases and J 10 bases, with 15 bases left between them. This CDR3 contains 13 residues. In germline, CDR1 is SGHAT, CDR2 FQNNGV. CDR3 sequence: CASSPRTRREQFF. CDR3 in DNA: TGTGCCAGCAGCCCCCGGACCCGCCGGGAGCAGTTCTTC.

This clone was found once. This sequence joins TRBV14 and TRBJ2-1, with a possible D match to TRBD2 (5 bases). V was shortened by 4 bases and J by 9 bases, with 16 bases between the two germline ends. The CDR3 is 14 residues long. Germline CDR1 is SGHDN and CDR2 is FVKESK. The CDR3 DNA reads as TGTGCCAGCAGCCTCCGAACGGGGTGGTTTGAGCAGTTCTTC. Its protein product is CASSLRTGWFEQFF.

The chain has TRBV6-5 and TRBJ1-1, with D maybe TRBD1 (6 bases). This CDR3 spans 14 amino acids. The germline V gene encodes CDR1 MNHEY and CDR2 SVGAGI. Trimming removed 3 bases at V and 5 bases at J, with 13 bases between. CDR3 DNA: TGTGCCAGCAGTTATGCAGGGGCCCGGACTGAAGCTTTCTTT. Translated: CASSYAGARTEAFF.